One sample yielded the 15 T cell receptor beta chains listed below, sequenced in a study of blood T cell repertoires in COVID-19. The assay was immunoSEQ multiplex PCR, and TCRdb's table has in-frame clones only and misses some. The sample consists of approximately 170,000 clones, approximately 86% of them appearing once. Sequencing was done on a sample of peripheral blood. The receptors shown here come from a woman of 80 years or more with active or convalescent COVID-19.

This clone was seen a single time. V usage is TRBV30 and J usage is TRBJ2-5; D ambiguous. Germline values: CDR1 GTSNPN, CDR2 SVGIG (reference sequence). V lost 1 base and J 5 bases, leaving 17 bases between the germline ends. The CDR3 consists of 15 residues. Here the CDR3 DNA reads TGTGCCTGGAGTGGTCCGGAGACCACCCGGGAGACCCAGTACTTC. It specifies CAWSGPETTRETQYF.

The rearrangement joins TRBV3-1 (or the pseudogene TRBV3-2) to TRBJ2-5; D uncertain. V gave up 4 bases and J gave up 7 bases, with 10 bases separating them. CDR1 and CDR2 from the germline V gene are LGHDT and YNNKEL (reference sequence). This CDR3 region has 12 residues. This CDR3 is CASSLTRGTQYF. The DNA for the CDR3 is TGTGCCAGCAGCCTAACGCGTGGGACCCAGTACTTC.

The chain couples TRBV12-3 or TRBV12-4 to TRBJ1-2; TRBD1 matches at 7 bases. The V and J ends lost 6 bases and 2 bases, in that order; junction bases with no gene match: 3. This CDR3 is built from 13 residues. The CDR3 region has the DNA TGTGCCAGCAGGTCGACAGGGAACTATGGCTACACCTTC. Protein product: CASRSTGNYGYTF.

The V gene is TRBV28, the J gene TRBJ2-4, with D perhaps TRBD2 (5 bases). Germline V gene sequence: CDR1 MDHEN, CDR2 SYDVKM. The CDR3 has 16 residues. Trimming shortened V by 0 bases and J by 0 bases, and 9 bases separated the two germline ends. In DNA, the CDR3 is TGTGCCAGCAGTTTATGGGGGAGCCTAGCCAAAAACATTCAGTACTTC. Translation: CASSLWGSLAKNIQYF.

The chain uses TRBV28 and TRBJ1-2, with D possibly TRBD1 on 6 matching bases. The CDR3 consists of 16 residues. The V gene's germline CDR1 is MDHEN and CDR2 SYDVKM. V was clipped by 2 bases and J by 2 bases, with 15 bases between them. The CDR3 here is CASSLSPRGTNYGYTF. The CDR3 DNA is TGTGCCAGCAGTTTAAGTCCGCGGGGGACAAACTATGGCTACACCTTC.

The J gene is TRBJ2-7, the V gene TRBV5-6; a possible D gene is TRBD2 (5 bases). The CDR3 is made up of 13 amino acids. The germline V gene has CDR1 SGHDT and CDR2 YYEEEE. V was pared by 2 bases and J by 2 bases, with 8 bases between. CDR3 in amino acids: CASSFERAYEQYF. The CDR3 DNA follows: TGTGCCAGCAGCTTCGAGAGGGCCTACGAGCAGTACTTC.

This clone was observed a few times. The chain carries TRBV27 and TRBJ1-1; 9 bases line up with TRBD1. V dropped 2 bases and J dropped 10; count of bases not matched to a gene: 14. The CDR3 is made up of 16 amino acids. Germline CDR1 is MNHEY and CDR2 is SMNVEV (reference sequence). The CDR3 DNA follows: TGTGCCAGCAGTTTAATATCCGGGACAGGGCCCATGGGAGCTTTCTTT. Its translation: CASSLISGTGPMGAFF.

This clone showed up just once. The DNA for the CDR3 is TGTGCCAGCAGCCAAGTTGTACTAGCGGGAGTCTCCGAGCAGTACTTC. Amino acids: CASSQVVLAGVSEQYF. The genes are TRBV3-1 (or the pseudogene TRBV3-2) and TRBJ2-7, with TRBD2 matching over 11 bases. After removal of 1 base from V and 6 bases from J, the junction contained 8 bases not matched to a gene. The CDR3 has 16 amino acids. The germline V gene has CDR1 LGHDT and CDR2 YNNKEL (reference sequence).

J is TRBJ1-2 and V is TRBV10-3; the match to TRBD1 covers 9 bases. The germline V gene encodes CDR1 ENHRY and CDR2 SYGVKD. V was pared by 6 bases and J by 8 bases, with 7 bases of the junction left unmatched. The CDR3 loop spans 13 amino acids. This CDR3 is CAISPGQGRGYTF. CDR3 DNA sequence: TGTGCCATCAGCCCCGGACAGGGGCGAGGCTACACCTTC.

The chain couples TRBV29-1 to TRBJ1-6; D remains unclear. The germline V gene has CDR1 SQVTM and CDR2 ANQGSEA. Trimming cost V 6 bases and J 7 bases, with 10 bases left between them. This CDR3 has 12 residues. The CDR3: CSVLHGNSPLHF. In DNA form, the CDR3 reads TGCAGCGTCTTACACGGGAATTCACCCCTCCACTTT.

The rearrangement joins TRBV3-1 (or the pseudogene TRBV3-2) to TRBJ1-1, with TRBD1 as a possible D gene (5 bases). The CDR3 extends over 14 amino acids. CDR1 LGHDT and CDR2 YNNKEL come from the germline V gene (reference sequence). With 3 bases removed from V and 3 bases from J, the gap between germline ends came to 11 bases. CDR3 nucleotides: TGTGCCAGCAGCCAGACGTGGGGGGACACTGAAGCTTTCTTT. Encoded protein: CASSQTWGDTEAFF.

This sequence joins TRBV5-1 and TRBJ1-4; 8 nucleotides agree with TRBD1. CDR3 length: 16 amino acids. The junction had 5 bases not matched to a gene; V was cut back by 0 bases and J by 4 bases. Germline-derived CDR1 and CDR2 are SGHRS and YFSETQ. CDR3 bases: TGCGCCAGCAGCTTGGAGGCAGGGGGCATTAATGAAAAACTGTTTTTT. Translating it yields CASSLEAGGINEKLFF. Together with reference TRBV5-1 and TRBJ1-4, the CDR3 gives the full variable domain: KAGVTQTPRYLIKTRGQQVTLSCSPISGHRSVSWYQQTPGQGLQFLFEYFSETQRNKGNFPGRFSGRQFSNSRSEMNVSTLELGDSALYLCASSLEAGGINEKLFFGSGTQLSVL.

This chain joins TRBV6-5 and TRBJ1-6; TRBD1 matches 7 bases. Germline CDR1 is MNHEY and CDR2 is SVGAGI. Losses at the gene ends were 7 bases for V and 10 bases for J; bases not matched to a gene: 7. The CDR3 loop spans 13 amino acids. This CDR3 reads CASKMQGVSPLHF. The CDR3 coding sequence is TGTGCCAGCAAGATGCAGGGGGTGTCACCCCTCCACTTT.

This clone was recorded once. V usage is TRBV2 and J usage is TRBJ1-1; no reliable D call. Trimming stripped 6 bases from V and 0 bases from J, with 11 bases between. The CDR3 consists of 14 residues. Germline values: CDR1 SNHLY, CDR2 FYNNEI. Written as DNA, the CDR3 is TGTGCCAGCAGCTACTCGAAAATGAACACTGAAGCTTTCTTT. As protein: CASSYSKMNTEAFF.

With regard to this clone: The junction departs from germline at one end; a sequencing error may be responsible. The chain links TRBV7-7 to TRBJ2-2; a weak D match, TRBD1 (5 bases). The V gene's germline CDR1 is SSHAT and CDR2 FNYEAQ (reference sequence). There are 15 residues in the CDR3. Here the CDR3 DNA reads TGTGCTAGCAGCCCCACAGGTCTCGACACCGGGGAGCTGTTTTTT. Amino acids: CASSPTGLDTGELFF. The full variable domain, with the rest looked up from reference TRBV7-7 and TRBJ2-2, is GAGVSQSPRYKVTKRGQDVTLRCDPISSHATLYWYQQALGQGPEFLTYFNYEAQPDKSGLPSDRFSAERPEGSISTLTIQRTEQRDSAMYRCASSPTGLDTGELFFGEGSRLTVL.